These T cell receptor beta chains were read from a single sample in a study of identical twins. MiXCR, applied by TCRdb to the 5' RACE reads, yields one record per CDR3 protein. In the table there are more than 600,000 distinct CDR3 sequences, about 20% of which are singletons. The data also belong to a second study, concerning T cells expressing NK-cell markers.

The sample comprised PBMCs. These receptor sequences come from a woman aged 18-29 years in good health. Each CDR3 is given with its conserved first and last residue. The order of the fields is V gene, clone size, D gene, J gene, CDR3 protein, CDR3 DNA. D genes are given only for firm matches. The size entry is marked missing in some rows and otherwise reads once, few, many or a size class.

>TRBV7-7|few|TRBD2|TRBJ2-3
CASSPMGREADTQYF
TGTGCCAGCAGCCCAATGGGGCGGGAGGCAGATACGCAGTATTTT
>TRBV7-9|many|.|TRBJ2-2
CASISGLVMGELFF
TGTGCCAGCATCTCGGGACTCGTCATGGGGGAGCTGTTTTTT
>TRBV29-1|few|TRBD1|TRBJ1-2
CSAWGDREEVTF
TGCAGCGCTTGGGGGGACAGGGAGGAGGTCACCTTC
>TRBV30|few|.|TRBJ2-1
CAWSQLGNEQFF
TGTGCCTGGAGTCAACTGGGGAATGAGCAGTTCTTC
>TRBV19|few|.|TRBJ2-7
CASSRHQGSTYEQYF
TGTGCCAGTAGTAGACATCAGGGGTCAACCTACGAGCAGTACTTC
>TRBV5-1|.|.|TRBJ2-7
CATKPGVGYEQYF
TGCGCCACCAAGCCAGGGGTAGGCTACGAGCAGTACTTC
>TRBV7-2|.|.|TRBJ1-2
CASSLGLSYGYTF
TGTGCCAGCAGCTTAGGGCTATCATATGGCTACACCTTC
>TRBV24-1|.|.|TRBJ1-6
CATTLRGDSPLHF
TGTGCCACCACTCTGCGGGGGGATTCACCCCTCCACTTT
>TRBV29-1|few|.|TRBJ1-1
CSGHRVSTEAFF
TGCAGCGGACATAGAGTAAGCACTGAAGCTTTCTTT
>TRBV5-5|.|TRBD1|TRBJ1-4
CASSVPGQLNSTNEKLFF
TGTGCCAGCAGCGTCCCGGGACAGCTAAATTCAACTAATGAAAAACTGTTTTTT
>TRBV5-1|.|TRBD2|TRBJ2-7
CASSPGRDYSYEQYF
TGCGCCAGCAGCCCAGGCCGGGACTACTCCTACGAGCAGTACTTC
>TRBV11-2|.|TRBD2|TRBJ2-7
CASSLDRGGFGYEQYF
TGTGCCAGCAGCTTAGATCGGGGGGGGTTTGGATACGAGCAGTACTTC
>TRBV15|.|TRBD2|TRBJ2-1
CATRNVAGAMVEQFF
TGTGCCACCAGAAACGTAGCGGGAGCTATGGTGGAGCAGTTCTTC
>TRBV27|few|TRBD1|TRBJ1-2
CASSSQTGEDGYTF
TGTGCCAGCAGTTCTCAGACAGGGGAGGACGGCTACACCTTC
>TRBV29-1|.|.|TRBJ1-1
CSVVGGNTEAFF
TGCAGCGTTGTGGGGGGGAACACTGAAGCTTTCTTT
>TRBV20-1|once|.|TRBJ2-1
CSAKSGVDNEQFF
TGCAGTGCTAAGAGTGGGGTCGACAATGAGCAGTTCTTC
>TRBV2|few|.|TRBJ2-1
CASSESIADPSYNEQFF
TGTGCCAGCAGTGAATCGATAGCGGACCCCTCCTACAATGAGCAGTTCTTC
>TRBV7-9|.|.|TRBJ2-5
CASRLGGSQETQYF
TGTGCCAGCAGACTCGGGGGTTCCCAAGAGACCCAGTACTTC
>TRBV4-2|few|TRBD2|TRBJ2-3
CASSQDWEGPFPPDTQYF
TGTGCCAGCAGCCAAGATTGGGAGGGCCCCTTCCCCCCAGATACGCAGTATTTT
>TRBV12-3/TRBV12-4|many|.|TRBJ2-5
CASSLQDSEGETQYF
TGTGCCAGCAGTCTCCAGGACAGCGAGGGGGAGACCCAGTACTTC
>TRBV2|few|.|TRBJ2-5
CASTGRGLETQYF
TGTGCCAGCACTGGTCGCGGGTTGGAGACCCAGTACTTC
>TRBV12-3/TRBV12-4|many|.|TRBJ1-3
CASSEIHSGNTIYF
TGTGCCAGCAGTGAGATCCACTCTGGAAACACCATATATTTT
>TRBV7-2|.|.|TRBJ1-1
CASSLAKGFDYTEAFF
TGTGCCAGCAGCTTAGCGAAGGGGTTTGATTACACTGAAGCTTTCTTT
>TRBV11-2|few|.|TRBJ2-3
CASSPLGESTDTQYF
TGTGCCAGCAGCCCGCTCGGGGAGAGCACAGATACGCAGTATTTT
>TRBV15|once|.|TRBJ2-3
CATSRGRGGDTQYF
TGTGCCACCAGCAGAGGAAGAGGGGGAGATACGCAGTATTTT
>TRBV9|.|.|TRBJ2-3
CASSVLRDAADTQYF
TGTGCCAGCAGCGTCTTGCGGGATGCAGCAGATACGCAGTATTTT
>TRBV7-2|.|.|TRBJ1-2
CASSLASRADGYTF
TGTGCCAGCAGCTTAGCAAGCAGGGCGGATGGCTACACCTTC
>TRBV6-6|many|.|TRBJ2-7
CASKGLSYEQYF
TGTGCCAGCAAAGGACTTTCCTACGAGCAGTACTTC